This T cell receptor beta chain was identified in a study of regulatory T cells in long-lasting Graves disease. In the study overall: More than 5 years of antithyroid drugs with positive TSH receptor antibodies defined persistent Graves' disease. Study-wide points: The TCR repertoire of persistent Graves' patients was less diverse than that of newly diagnosed ones.

As for time point: persistent/refractory GD, antithyroid drugs over 5 years with positive TRAb. The TCR library was prepared using RNA isolated from PBMCs. EDTA tubes received roughly 8.6 milliliters of drawn peripheral blood. Germline V gives CDR1 MNHNS, CDR2 SASEGT. This CDR3 spans 14 amino acids. Through Arm-PCR of CDR3 regions and iRepertoire HTBI primers, TCR beta libraries were built. MiXCR, applied by TCRdb to the multiplex PCR reads, yields one record per CDR3 protein. This table holds under 450,000 distinct CDR3 sequences, roughly a quarter found once. Comment on this clonotype: Its target is unknown. The junction departs from germline at one end; a sequencing error may be responsible.

Sequenced here: peripheral blood mononuclear cells (PBMCs), sampled when the disease was refractory, from a patient treated with antithyroid drugs. The chain joins TRBV6-1 to TRBJ2-7; TRBD1 matches 7 bases. The receptor comes from a female donor with Graves disease. CDR3 residues: CVSTLDRVLYEQYF. DNA of the CDR3: TGTGTCAGCACCTTAGACAGGGTATTATACGAGCAGTACTTC.